This TCR beta chain was identified in a study of lung T cells in sarcoidosis with Löfgren's syndrome (dated by TCRdb to 2016 to 2017). With regard to the full study: Sarcoidosis was characterized as a granulomatous disease that is mostly pulmonary, in which CD4+ T cells accumulate in bronchoalveolar lavage fluid. The repertoire analyses concentrated on Lofgren's syndrome patients. The paper as a whole reports these results and caveats: When alphabeta pairing was analyzed, TRAV12-1 tended to pair preferentially with TRBV2, and the resulting paired TCRs displayed CDR3 homology. Compared with control subjects, Lofgren's syndrome patients were reported to have TRAV12-1 and TRBV2 as the most expanded V gene segments. Recognition of a sarcoidosis-associated antigen was merely suggested, with the antigen itself still putative and unidentified. Multiple Lofgren's syndrome patients were reported to share TRAV12-1 and TRBV2 CDR3 motifs, a finding that suggests public CD4+ TCR repertoires.

The CDR3, cysteine through phenylalanine, is 15 amino acids long. The read is trimmed to its CDR3 DNA, 45 bases read in frame from base 1. V is cut back by 2 bases and J by 1 base, with 6 bases in the junction unmatched. Based on the germline V gene (reference sequence), the CDR1 and CDR2 sequences are DFQATT and SNEGSKA. The study profiled TCR repertoires of CD4+ T cells collected through bronchoalveolar lavage. This clonotype came up many times. What this receptor recognizes is not known. No clone much larger than this one lies a single base away; base qualities are absent. Sequencing used an Illumina MiSeq. The raw public reads went through TCRdb reprocessing: fastp at Q25, MiXCR clone calling, in-frame beta chains kept. Rows with one shared CDR3 protein collapse into an entry with the most common genes and DNA. For this sample the table gives 15,000 to 25,000 distinct CDR3 sequences, of which 21% were detected only once. Clones ranked in the top ten supply 0.65% to 0.9% of the sample.

The chain uses TRBV20-1 and TRBJ2-3, and TRBD1 matches 7 of the central bases. The receptor was isolated from a human donor with sarcoidosis (Löfgren's syndrome or another form), or a control subject (not recorded which). Sequencing was done on a sample of CD4+ T cells from bronchoalveolar lavage. DNA sequence: TGCAGTGCTAGAACCAACAGGGGCGGCACAGATACGCAGTATTTT. This gives the protein CSARTNRGGTDTQYF.